Below, 23 T cell receptor beta chains from the same sample are listed, as sequenced in a study of cytomegalovirus exposure and HLA in healthy donors. With 60 Vbeta and 13 Jbeta primers, the PCR was carried out. Some clones are missing from TCRdb's copy, which holds only in-frame ones; the method was immunoSEQ multiplex PCR. The sample lists some 110,000 clones, under 85% occurring once. The sequenced sample was PBMCs. These receptors were taken from a man aged 25-40 years in good health and CMV-seropositive.

CDR3 bases: TGTGCCAGCAGTGTGGGGACTAGCGCAGAAGAGACCCAGTACTTC. Protein sequence: CASSVGTSAEETQYF. The chain joins TRBV6-1 to TRBJ2-5; 10 bases agree with TRBD2. Germline V CDR1 and CDR2: MNHNS, SASEGT. V shed 4 bases and J 3 bases; nucleotides not matched to a gene: 5. CDR3 size: 15 residues.

This clone was seen ten or more times. The genes are TRBV4-3 and TRBJ2-5, with 12 nucleotides matching TRBD2. V lost 1 base, J lost 2 bases, and 2 bases stayed unmatched. Germline V CDR1 and CDR2: LGHNA, YSLEER. The CDR3 runs to 16 residues. The DNA of the CDR3 is TGCGCCAGCAGCCAAGGACTAGCGGGGGATCAAGAGACCCAGTACTTC. Translated, it gives CASSQGLAGDQETQYF.

V gene TRBV6-1 combines with J gene TRBJ1-2; TRBD1 aligns across 8 bases. The CDR3 loop spans 11 amino acids. The V gene's germline CDR1 is MNHNS and CDR2 SASEGT. V lost 8 bases to trimming and J lost 10 bases; unmatched junction nucleotides: 6. This CDR3 reads CASGAGGFYTF. CDR3 DNA: TGTGCCAGCGGGGCAGGGGGCTTCTACACCTTC.

This clone was observed a handful of times. The chain uses TRBV5-1 and TRBJ2-3, with 12 bases matching TRBD2. The CDR3 length is 16 residues. J was trimmed by 2 bases and V by 4 bases; bases with no gene match: 5. The germline V gene encodes CDR1 SGHRS and CDR2 YFSETQ. In DNA form, the CDR3 reads TGCGCCAGCAGCACGACTAGCGGGGGCCTCACAGATACGCAGTATTTT. This gives the protein CASSTTSGGLTDTQYF.

The sample holds a few counts of this clone. This chain links TRBV5-1 with TRBJ1-1; D may be TRBD1 (5 bases). This CDR3 contains 15 residues. Trimming shortened V by 3 bases and J by 3 bases, and 15 bases separated the two germline ends. The germline CDR1 and CDR2 sequences are SGHRS and YFSETQ. The CDR3 protein is CASSSMGGMDTEAFF. The DNA of the CDR3 is TGCGCCAGCAGCTCGATGGGGGGGATGGACACTGAAGCTTTCTTT. The full variable domain, its missing parts supplied by reference TRBV5-1 and TRBJ1-1, is KAGVTQTPRYLIKTRGQQVTLSCSPISGHRSVSWYQQTPGQGLQFLFEYFSETQRNKGNFPGRFSGRQFSNSRSEMNVSTLELGDSALYLCASSSMGGMDTEAFFGQGTRLTVV.

In DNA form, the CDR3 reads TGTGCCAGCAGCGAGACACGGGACTCCTACGAGCAGTACTTC. Translating it yields CASSETRDSYEQYF. This rearrangement joins TRBV11-3 to TRBJ2-7; perhaps TRBD2 as D (5 bases). Looked up from germline, CDR1 is SGHNT and CDR2 is YENEEA. The CDR3 runs to 14 residues. V was pared by 5 bases and J by 0 bases, with 11 bases between.

This clone was seen more than once but under ten times. The chain couples TRBV11-2 to TRBJ2-3; 9 nucleotides align to TRBD2. V trimming: 0 bases; J trimming: 3 bases; junction bases outside the gene matches: 1. Germline V gene lookup returns CDR1 SGHAT and CDR2 FQNNGV. The CDR3 extends over 15 amino acids. The CDR3 sequence: CASSLDSGGTDTQYF. CDR3 coding DNA: TGTGCCAGCAGCTTAGATAGCGGGGGTACAGATACGCAGTATTTT.

Here the CDR3 reads CASSLSISGNTIYF. The CDR3 nucleotides read TGTGCCAGCAGCCTTAGCATCTCTGGAAACACCATATATTTT. This chain connects TRBV9 to TRBJ1-3; D ambiguous. Deletions cut 4 bases from V and 0 bases from J, with 8 bases between. CDR3 size: 14 residues. The germline gives CDR1 SGDLS, CDR2 YYNGEE. Together with reference TRBV9 and TRBJ1-3, the CDR3 gives the full variable domain: DSGVTQTPKHLITATGQRVTLRCSPRSGDLSVYWYQQSLDQGLQFLIQYYNGEERAKGNILERFSAQQFPDLHSELNLSSLELGDSALYFCASSLSISGNTIYFGEGSWLTVV.

CDR3 in DNA: TGTGCCAGCTCACACCGGGACAGGGATCCTGGCTACACCTTC. Protein sequence: CASSHRDRDPGYTF. The chain uses TRBV18 and TRBJ1-2; 9 nucleotides line up with TRBD1. CDR1 and CDR2 from the germline V gene are KGHSH and LQKENI. V gave up 4 bases and J gave up 7 bases; unmatched junction bases: 7. The CDR3 length is 14 residues.

Notes on this clone: Compared with germline, one end of the junction differs, possibly owing to a read error. The chain uses TRBV5-1 and TRBJ1-2; possibly TRBD1 for D (5 bases). The CDR3 runs 14 residues. Germline CDR1 reads SGHRS; CDR2 reads YFSETQ. The CDR3 region has the DNA TGCGCCAGCAGCTTGGAGGCAGGAGGGGATGGCTACCCCTTC. As protein: CASSLEAGGDGYPF.

The chain links TRBV12-2 to TRBJ2-7; the table's D call TRBD1 went unverified against the DNA. TRBV12-2 is a documented pseudogene. The CDR3 covers 20 residues. The CDR3 DNA is TGTGCAAGTCGCTTAGTGGGGGACAGGGACGGGGCGGGGAACAACTACGAGCAGTACTTC. As protein: CASRLVGDRDGAGNNYEQYF.

The chain is built from TRBV7-9 and TRBJ2-5; 8 bases align to TRBD1. Losses at the gene ends were 5 bases for V and 5 bases for J; bases not matched to a gene: 10. This CDR3 spans 15 amino acids. From germline, CDR1 is SEHNR and CDR2 FQNEAQ (reference sequence). CDR3 loop: CASSEPTRGRETQYF. CDR3 coding DNA: TGTGCCAGCAGCGAACCCACCAGGGGGCGGGAGACCCAGTACTTC.

V and J are TRBV5-1 and TRBJ1-2, with TRBD1 identical over 7 bases. Germline V gives CDR1 SGHRS, CDR2 YFSETQ. V dropped 3 bases and J dropped 8; count of bases not matched to a gene: 10. CDR3 length equals 14 residues. CDR3 protein: CASSSTGTQGGYTF. Here the CDR3 DNA reads TGCGCCAGCAGCTCGACAGGGACCCAAGGAGGCTACACCTTC.

The rearrangement joins TRBV30 to TRBJ1-2; 8 nucleotides line up with TRBD1. The CDR3 contains 13 residues. J lost 8 bases, V lost 3 bases, and 8 bases had no gene match. The germline gives CDR1 GTSNPN, CDR2 SVGIG (reference sequence). The CDR3 reads CAWRTQGARGYTF. CDR3 DNA sequence: TGTGCCTGGAGGACGCAGGGGGCAAGGGGCTACACCTTC.

The V call is TRBV6-5, the J call TRBJ2-5; tentative D call: TRBD2 (5 bases). Trimming stripped 5 bases from V and 7 bases from J, with 14 bases between. The CDR3 contains 13 residues. Germline V gene lookup returns CDR1 MNHEY and CDR2 SVGAGI. CDR3 in amino acids: CASSEAALGTQYF. The CDR3 region has the DNA TGTGCCAGCAGTGAAGCGGCCTTGGGGACCCAGTACTTC.

This clone showed up just once. The chain is built from TRBV2 and TRBJ2-7; 8 nucleotides agree with TRBD2. V lost 2 bases to trimming and J lost 0 bases; unmatched junction nucleotides: 9. The CDR3 totals 17 residues. Germline CDR1 SNHLY, CDR2 FYNNEI. The CDR3 protein is CASSELWGGGNSYEQYF. The CDR3 DNA is TGTGCCAGCAGTGAATTATGGGGCGGGGGGAACTCCTACGAGCAGTACTTC.

This clone was seen a single time. This rearrangement joins TRBV2 to TRBJ1-6, with 9 bases that match TRBD1. Trimming removed 6 bases from V and 10 bases from J; junction bases left unmatched: 13. The CDR3 spans 16 residues. CDR1 and CDR2 from the germline V gene are SNHLY and FYNNEI. CDR3 region: CASRDRTGAPGSPLHF. For the CDR3, the DNA is TGTGCCAGCAGGGATAGGACAGGGGCACCGGGCTCACCCCTCCACTTT.

This clone was counted a few times. The chain carries TRBV11-2 and TRBJ2-2; maybe TRBD2 (6 bases). V was trimmed by 5 bases and J by 9 bases, leaving 16 bases between them. CDR1 and CDR2 from the germline V gene are SGHAT and FQNNGV. The CDR3 is made up of 14 amino acids. The CDR3 DNA follows: TGTGCCAGCAGCCTGGACGGGGGAGGCAGGGAGCTGTTTTTT. This gives the protein CASSLDGGGRELFF.

This rearrangement joins TRBV7-6 to TRBJ2-7; the D is unclear. Trimming removed 1 base at V and 5 bases at J, with 6 bases between. Germline V gene lookup returns CDR1 SGHVS and CDR2 FNYEAQ. The CDR3 totals 12 residues. This CDR3 reads CASSLGVDEQYF. The DNA of the CDR3 is TGTGCCAGCAGCTTAGGCGTCGACGAGCAGTACTTC.

The V and J genes are TRBV7-2 and TRBJ1-5, with D unclear. Per the germline V gene, CDR1 is SGHTA and CDR2 is FQGNSA. With 2 bases removed from V and 11 bases from J, the gap between germline ends came to 16 bases. CDR3 length equals 14 residues. The CDR3 protein is CASSLPSGTPSQHF. In DNA, the CDR3 is TGTGCCAGCAGCTTACCGTCAGGCACTCCGTCCCAGCATTTT.

The V and J genes are TRBV15 and TRBJ1-2; 7 bases match TRBD1. Germline lookup yields CDR1 LNHNV and CDR2 YYDKDF (reference sequence). The V segment lost 0 bases and the J segment 4 bases; nucleotides outside the gene matches: 8. The CDR3 consists of 16 residues. This chain's CDR3 is CATSRDGTALGYGYTF. For the CDR3, the DNA is TGTGCCACCAGCAGAGACGGGACAGCCCTTGGCTATGGCTACACCTTC.

A note on this clone: An end of the junction differs from the germline gene, which may be a read error. The chain combines TRBV7-9 with TRBJ1-2; tentatively, D is TRBD1 (6 bases). The CDR3 runs 17 residues. Germline CDR1 reads SEHNR; CDR2 reads FQNEAQ (reference sequence). The CDR3: CSSSLDIEGGANYGYTF. CDR3 coding DNA: TGTTCCAGCAGCTTAGATATAGAAGGGGGTGCCAACTATGGCTACACCTTC.

V gene TRBV6-5 combines with J gene TRBJ1-5; D is undetermined. Germline V CDR1 and CDR2: MNHEY, SVGAGI. The V end lost 6 bases, the J end lost 2 bases, and 8 bases lay between the germline ends. The CDR3 consists of 13 residues. The CDR3 region has the DNA TGTGCCAGCAGGGGCTCACGCAATCAGCCCCAGCATTTT. This gives the protein CASRGSRNQPQHF.